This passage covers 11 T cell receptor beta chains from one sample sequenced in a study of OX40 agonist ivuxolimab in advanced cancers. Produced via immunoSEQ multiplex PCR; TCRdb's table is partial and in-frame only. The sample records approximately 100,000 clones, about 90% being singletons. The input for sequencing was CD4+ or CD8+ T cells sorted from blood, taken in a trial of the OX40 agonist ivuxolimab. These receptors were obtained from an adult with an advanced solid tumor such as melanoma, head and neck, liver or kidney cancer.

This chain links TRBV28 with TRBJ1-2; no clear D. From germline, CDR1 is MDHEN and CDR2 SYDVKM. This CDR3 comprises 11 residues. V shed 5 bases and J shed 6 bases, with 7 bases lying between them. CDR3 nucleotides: TGTGCCAGCAGTCGCATCGATGGCTACACCTTC. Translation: CASSRIDGYTF.

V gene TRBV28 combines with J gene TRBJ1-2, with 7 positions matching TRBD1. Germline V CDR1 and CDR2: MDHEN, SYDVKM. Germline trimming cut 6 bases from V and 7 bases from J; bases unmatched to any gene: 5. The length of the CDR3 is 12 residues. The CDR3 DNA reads TGTGCCAGCAGACAGGGGAGAGGTGGCTACACCTTC. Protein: CASRQGRGGYTF.

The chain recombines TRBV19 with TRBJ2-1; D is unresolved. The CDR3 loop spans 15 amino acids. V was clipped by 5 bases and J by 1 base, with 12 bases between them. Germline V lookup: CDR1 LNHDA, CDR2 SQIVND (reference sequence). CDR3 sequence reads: CASSPTVGSYNEQFF. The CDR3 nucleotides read TGTGCCAGTAGTCCAACGGTGGGGTCCTACAATGAGCAGTTCTTC. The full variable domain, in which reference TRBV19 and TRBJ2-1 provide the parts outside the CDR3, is DGGITQSPKYLFRKEGQNVTLSCEQNLNHDAMYWYRQDPGQGLRLIYYSQIVNDFQKGDIAEGYSVSREKKESFPLTVTSAQKNPTAFYLCASSPTVGSYNEQFFGPGTRLTVL.

This CDR3 is CASSLVAVGTGNTIYF. The CDR3 region has the DNA TGTGCCAGCAGCTTAGTGGCGGTCGGAACGGGAAACACCATATATTTT. The chain employs TRBV7-2 and TRBJ1-3; no clear D. Per germline, CDR1 SGHTA and CDR2 FQGNSA. V lost 1 base and J lost 4, with 14 bases in between. CDR3 length: 16 residues. Combining the CDR3 with reference TRBV7-2 and TRBJ1-3 gives the whole variable domain GAGVSQSPSNKVTEKGKDVELRCDPISGHTALYWYRQSLGQGLEFLIYFQGNSAPDKSGLPSDRFSAERTGGSVSTLTIQRTQQEDSAVYLCASSLVAVGTGNTIYFGEGSWLTVV.

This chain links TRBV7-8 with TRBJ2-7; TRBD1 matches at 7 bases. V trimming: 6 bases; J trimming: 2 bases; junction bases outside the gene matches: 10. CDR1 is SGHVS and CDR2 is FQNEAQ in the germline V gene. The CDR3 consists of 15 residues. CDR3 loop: CASSLEGGPTYEQYF. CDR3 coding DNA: TGTGCCAGCAGTTTGGAAGGGGGCCCTACCTACGAGCAGTACTTC.

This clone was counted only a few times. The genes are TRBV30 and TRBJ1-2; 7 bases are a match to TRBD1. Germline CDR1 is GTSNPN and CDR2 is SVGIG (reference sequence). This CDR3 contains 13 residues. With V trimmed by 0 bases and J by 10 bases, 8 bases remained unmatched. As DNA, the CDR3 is TGTGCCTGGAGTGTAATCGCAGGGGGAATCTACACCTTC. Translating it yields CAWSVIAGGIYTF.

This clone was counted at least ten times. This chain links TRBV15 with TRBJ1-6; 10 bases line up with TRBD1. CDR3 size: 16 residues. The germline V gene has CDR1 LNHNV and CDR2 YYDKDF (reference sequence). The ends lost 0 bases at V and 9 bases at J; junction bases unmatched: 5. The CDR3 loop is CATSRDLGQGSSPLHF. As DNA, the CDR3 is TGTGCCACCAGCAGAGACTTGGGACAGGGGAGTTCACCCCTCCACTTT.

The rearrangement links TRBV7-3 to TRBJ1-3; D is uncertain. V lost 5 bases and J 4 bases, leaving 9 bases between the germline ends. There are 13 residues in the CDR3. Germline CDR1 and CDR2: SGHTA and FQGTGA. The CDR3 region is CASSPNPGNTIYF. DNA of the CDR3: TGTGCCAGCAGCCCCAACCCCGGAAACACCATATATTTT.

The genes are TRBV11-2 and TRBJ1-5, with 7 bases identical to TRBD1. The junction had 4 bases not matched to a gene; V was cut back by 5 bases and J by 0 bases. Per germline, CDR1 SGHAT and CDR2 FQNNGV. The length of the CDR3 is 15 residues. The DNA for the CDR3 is TGTGCCAGCAGCCGACAGGGTGTTAGCAATCAGCCCCAGCATTTT. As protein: CASSRQGVSNQPQHF.

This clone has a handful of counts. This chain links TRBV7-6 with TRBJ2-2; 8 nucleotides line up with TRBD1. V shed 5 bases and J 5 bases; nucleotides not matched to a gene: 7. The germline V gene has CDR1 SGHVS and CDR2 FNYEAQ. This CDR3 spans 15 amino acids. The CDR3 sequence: CASSEGQVNTGELFF. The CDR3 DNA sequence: TGTGCCAGCAGCGAGGGACAGGTGAATACCGGGGAGCTGTTTTTT.

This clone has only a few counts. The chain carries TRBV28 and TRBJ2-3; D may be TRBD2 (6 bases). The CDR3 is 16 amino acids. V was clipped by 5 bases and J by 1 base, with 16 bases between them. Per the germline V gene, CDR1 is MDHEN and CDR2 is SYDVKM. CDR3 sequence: CASSPRKWRGTDTQYF. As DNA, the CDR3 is TGTGCCAGCAGTCCTAGGAAGTGGAGGGGCACAGATACGCAGTATTTT.